The 28 T cell receptor beta chains listed next were all sequenced from one sample in a study of blood T cell repertoires in COVID-19. The assay was immunoSEQ multiplex PCR, and TCRdb's table has in-frame clones only and misses some. The table records approximately 46,000 clones, under 85% of them present only once. The sequencing sample was made of peripheral blood. The receptors originated from a human donor in a cohort sampled during active COVID-19.

The rearrangement joins TRBV3-1 (or the pseudogene TRBV3-2) to TRBJ1-1; 8 bases match TRBD1. Germline CDR1 is LGHDT and CDR2 is YNNKEL (reference sequence). CDR3 size: 15 residues. The junction had 8 bases not matched to a gene; V was cut back by 3 bases and J by 5 bases. CDR3 sequence: CASSQAGGARTEAFF. CDR3 DNA: TGTGCCAGCAGCCAGGCAGGGGGCGCGAGGACTGAAGCTTTCTTT.

The genes are TRBV3-1 (or the pseudogene TRBV3-2) and TRBJ2-5; TRBD1 matches 8 bases. Germline CDR1 LGHDT, CDR2 YNNKEL (reference sequence). V was pared by 1 base and J by 1 base, with 8 bases of the junction left unmatched. The CDR3 loop spans 17 amino acids. CDR3 bases: TGTGCCAGCAGCCAAGGCAGGGGGCTATATTCCCAAGAGACCCAGTACTTC. This codes for CASSQGRGLYSQETQYF.

There are a few counts of this clone. This chain uses TRBV7-2 with TRBJ1-1; a weak D match, TRBD1 (6 bases). Germline assignment: CDR1 SGHTA and CDR2 FQGNSA. Trimming shortened V by 5 bases and J by 2 bases, and 18 bases separated the two germline ends. The CDR3 covers 16 residues. The CDR3 DNA reads as TGTGCCAGCAGCCCCCTCCACAGGGCTCTAAACACTGAAGCTTTCTTT. Residues: CASSPLHRALNTEAFF. Based on the CDR3 plus reference TRBV7-2 and TRBJ1-1, the full variable domain is GAGVSQSPSNKVTEKGKDVELRCDPISGHTALYWYRQSLGQGLEFLIYFQGNSAPDKSGLPSDRFSAERTGGSVSTLTIQRTQQEDSAVYLCASSPLHRALNTEAFFGQGTRLTVV.

This clone was recorded once. This chain links TRBV7-3 with TRBJ2-7, with D possibly matching TRBD1 (6 bases). This CDR3 is 15 amino acids long. V lost 0 bases to trimming and J lost 4 bases, with 13 bases between them. CDR1 SGHTA and CDR2 FQGTGA come from the germline V gene. CDR3 sequence reads: CASSLTVGTQYEQYF. CDR3 DNA: TGTGCCAGCAGCTTAACGGTCGGGACACAATACGAGCAGTACTTC. Variable domain in full (rest from reference TRBV7-3 and TRBJ2-7): GAGVSQTPSNKVTEKGKYVELRCDPISGHTALYWYRQSLGQGPEFLIYFQGTGAADDSGLPNDRFFAVRPEGSVSTLKIQRTERGDSAVYLCASSLTVGTQYEQYFGPGTRLTVT.

The chain has TRBV15 and TRBJ2-3; 16 bases match TRBD2. The CDR3 has 18 amino acids. Germline CDR1 and CDR2: LNHNV and YYDKDF (reference sequence). V shed 5 bases and J 4 bases; nucleotides not matched to a gene: 9. The CDR3 DNA reads as TGTGCCACCAGCCGATTCGGGACTAGCGGGGGGGCCGCAGATACGCAGTATTTT. Translating it yields CATSRFGTSGGAADTQYF. Supplemented by reference TRBV15 and TRBJ2-3, the full variable domain reads DAMVIQNPRYQVTQFGKPVTLSCSQTLNHNVMYWYQQKSSQAPKLLFHYYDKDFNNEADTPDNFQSRRPNTSFCFLDIRSPGLGDTAMYLCATSRFGTSGGAADTQYFGPGTRLTVL.

This clone has more than one count but fewer than ten. The rearrangement joins TRBV6-6 to TRBJ1-5, with D tentatively TRBD1 (5 bases). This CDR3 is built from 16 residues. Germline CDR1 reads MNHNY; CDR2 reads SVGAGI (reference sequence). V dropped 6 bases and J dropped 1 base, with 16 bases sitting between them. The CDR3 DNA is TGTGCCAGCAGCTCCGCGGGGCCCTGGAGCAATCAGCCCCAGCATTTT. Translating gives CASSSAGPWSNQPQHF.

The V and J genes are TRBV5-1 and TRBJ2-1; no reliable D call. V lost 4 bases, J lost 7 bases, and 12 bases lay in between. The CDR3 covers 13 residues. The germline V gene encodes CDR1 SGHRS and CDR2 YFSETQ. CDR3 coding DNA: TGCGCCAGCAGCCAGATTCCGTCTAATGAGCAGTTCTTC. Residues: CASSQIPSNEQFF. Drawing the rest from reference TRBV5-1 and TRBJ2-1, the complete variable domain is KAGVTQTPRYLIKTRGQQVTLSCSPISGHRSVSWYQQTPGQGLQFLFEYFSETQRNKGNFPGRFSGRQFSNSRSEMNVSTLELGDSALYLCASSQIPSNEQFFGPGTRLTVL.

CDR3 in amino acids: CASSAGYGTGGGDEQYF. DNA for the CDR3: TGTGCCAGCAGCGCAGGATACGGGACAGGGGGCGGGGACGAGCAGTACTTC. This chain joins TRBV9 and TRBJ2-7, with 12 bases fitting TRBD1. Per germline, CDR1 SGDLS and CDR2 YYNGEE. Losses at the gene ends were 3 bases for V and 5 bases for J; bases not matched to a gene: 12. The CDR3 runs 17 residues.

The chain is built from TRBV7-2 and TRBJ2-7; 9 bases align to TRBD1. Germline assignment: CDR1 SGHTA and CDR2 FQGNSA. V lost 0 bases to trimming and J lost 5 bases; unmatched junction nucleotides: 11. The CDR3 consists of 17 residues. The CDR3 region is CASSLAGRTGARHEQYF. The CDR3 DNA is TGTGCCAGCAGCTTAGCCGGCAGGACAGGGGCGCGCCACGAGCAGTACTTC.

The chain couples TRBV4-3 to TRBJ1-5; tentative D call: TRBD1 (6 bases). From germline, CDR1 is LGHNA and CDR2 YSLEER. The CDR3 consists of 15 residues. V lost 0 bases and J lost 6, with 12 bases in between. The CDR3 sequence is CASSQDNGGGQPQHF. CDR3 sequence (DNA): TGCGCCAGCAGCCAAGATAATGGGGGCGGTCAGCCCCAGCATTTT.

J is TRBJ2-1 and V is TRBV6-6, with 12 bases aligning to TRBD1. Germline V lookup: CDR1 MNHNY, CDR2 SVGAGI (reference sequence). V trimming: 5 bases; J trimming: 7 bases; junction bases outside the gene matches: 9. CDR3 length: 16 residues. CDR3 protein: CASSTPGTGGRNEQFF. Written as DNA, the CDR3 is TGTGCCAGCAGTACCCCCGGGACAGGGGGCAGAAATGAGCAGTTCTTC.

The rearrangement joins TRBV7-3 to TRBJ2-1; 7 bases match TRBD2. The junction had 5 bases not matched to a gene; V was cut back by 2 bases and J by 4 bases. CDR3 length equals 15 residues. Germline assignment: CDR1 SGHTA and CDR2 FQGTGA. DNA of the CDR3: TGTGCCAGCAGCTTAGCAGCGGGGTCTTACAATGAGCAGTTCTTC. Amino acid sequence: CASSLAAGSYNEQFF.

V gene TRBV19 combines with J gene TRBJ2-1, with 8 bases matching TRBD2. CDR3 size: 15 residues. The V and J ends lost 5 bases and 12 bases, in that order; junction bases with no gene match: 15. Germline-derived CDR1 and CDR2 are LNHDA and SQIVND (reference sequence). The chain's CDR3 is CASSLSGGGLVWQFF. The CDR3 coding sequence is TGTGCCAGTAGTCTGAGCGGGGGAGGTTTGGTGTGGCAGTTCTTC.

The chain carries TRBV19 and TRBJ1-4; D remains ambiguous. Trimming took 0 bases from V and 0 from J, leaving 11 bases between them. Germline loops: CDR1 LNHDA, CDR2 SQIVND (reference sequence). CDR3 length equals 17 residues. Here the CDR3 DNA reads TGTGCCAGTAGTATAGATCTTCGAGCTGCAACTAATGAAAAACTGTTTTTT. Protein: CASSIDLRAATNEKLFF.

DNA of the CDR3: TGTGCCAGCAGTCACAGGCGGACAGGGCTGAACACTGAAGCTTTCTTT. This sequence encodes CASSHRRTGLNTEAFF. V is TRBV6-6 and J is TRBJ1-1; TRBD1 matches 8 bases. The CDR3 runs to 16 residues. Germline CDR1 is MNHNY and CDR2 is SVGAGI (reference sequence). Germline trimming cut 5 bases from V and 0 bases from J; bases unmatched to any gene: 8.

The chain is built from TRBV2 and TRBJ2-3, with D tentatively TRBD2 (6 bases). This CDR3 is 14 amino acids long. Trimming left V 9 bases short and J 1 base short, with 14 bases between. The V gene's germline CDR1 is SNHLY and CDR2 FYNNEI. CDR3 amino acids: CARALGLRTDTQYF. The DNA for the CDR3 is TGTGCCAGAGCATTGGGACTCCGCACAGATACGCAGTATTTT.

The chain employs TRBV4-3 and TRBJ1-2, with 7 bases fitting TRBD1. After removal of 0 bases from V and 2 bases from J, the junction contained 3 bases not matched to a gene. The germline gives CDR1 LGHNA, CDR2 YSLEER. CDR3 size: 15 residues. The CDR3 bases are TGCGCCAGCAGCCAAGACAACAGGGGAAACTATGGCTACACCTTC. This codes for CASSQDNRGNYGYTF.

The chain recombines TRBV6-6 with TRBJ1-5; D possibly corresponds to TRBD1 (5 bases). Trimming removed 6 bases from V and 0 bases from J, with 9 bases in between. The CDR3 runs to 14 residues. Per the germline V gene, CDR1 is MNHNY and CDR2 is SVGAGI (reference sequence). CDR3 nucleotides: TGTGCCAGCAGGGGGCTGTATAGCAATCAGCCCCAGCATTTT. It encodes CASRGLYSNQPQHF.

This chain uses TRBV3-1 (or the pseudogene TRBV3-2) with TRBJ2-3; a weak D match, TRBD2 (6 bases). V lost 2 bases, J lost 13 bases, and 16 bases lay in between. Looked up from germline, CDR1 is LGHDT and CDR2 is YNNKEL (reference sequence). The CDR3 contains 13 residues. CDR3 in DNA: TGTGCCAGCAGCCAAATTGGAGGGGCAGGAAAGTATTTT. Translating gives CASSQIGGAGKYF.

This chain uses TRBV9 with TRBJ1-4, with TRBD1 matching 9 bases. With V trimmed by 4 bases and J by 5 bases, 6 bases remained unmatched. Germline assignment: CDR1 SGDLS and CDR2 YYNGEE. The length of the CDR3 is 15 residues. The CDR3 nucleotides are TGTGCCAGCAGCCCTCCCGGGACAGGGAATGAAAAACTGTTTTTT. Protein product: CASSPPGTGNEKLFF.

This chain uses TRBV14 with TRBJ1-1; weak D call: TRBD1 (5 bases). This CDR3 comprises 14 residues. Trimming took 4 bases from V and 1 from J, leaving 10 bases between them. From germline, CDR1 is SGHDN and CDR2 FVKESK. In DNA form, the CDR3 reads TGTGCCAGCAGCCTAGTCCAGGGGAACACTGAAGCTTTCTTT. Protein sequence: CASSLVQGNTEAFF.

This clone was picked up a small number of times. The CDR3 DNA reads as TGTGCCAGCAGTTATTTGAGCGGGGGGTCCCGGAACGGGGAGCTGTTTTTT. It yields the protein CASSYLSGGSRNGELFF. V gene TRBV7-9 combines with J gene TRBJ2-2; 9 positions agree with TRBD2. The germline V gene has CDR1 SEHNR and CDR2 FQNEAQ (reference sequence). The V gene end was trimmed by 6 bases and the J gene end by 7 bases; junction bases not matched to a gene: 15. CDR3 length: 17 residues.

This rearrangement joins TRBV30 to TRBJ2-5; 13 nucleotides agree with TRBD2. With V trimmed by 7 bases and J by 1 base, 12 bases remained unmatched. Looked up from germline, CDR1 is GTSNPN and CDR2 is SVGIG (reference sequence). The CDR3 sequence is 17 residues long. The CDR3, as DNA: TGTGCCTTCACCGGACTAGCGGGGGCCCCCCCCCAAGAGACCCAGTACTTC. The encoded protein is CAFTGLAGAPPQETQYF.

The V gene is TRBV5-1, the J gene TRBJ2-1; 7 nucleotides align to TRBD2. CDR3 length: 13 residues. Trimming at V came to 5 bases and at J to 5 bases, leaving 4 bases not matched to a gene. CDR1 and CDR2 (germline): SGHRS, YFSETQ. CDR3 amino acids: CASSIAGDNEQFF. The CDR3 nucleotides are TGCGCCAGCAGTATCGCGGGGGACAATGAGCAGTTCTTC.

In DNA form, the CDR3 reads TGTGCCTGGAGTCACGGACTAGCGGATAACACCGGGGAGCTGTTTTTT. Its protein product is CAWSHGLADNTGELFF. The chain couples TRBV30 to TRBJ2-2, with 10 bases fitting TRBD2. V gave up 2 bases and J gave up 2 bases; unmatched junction bases: 5. The CDR3 loop spans 16 amino acids. In germline, CDR1 is GTSNPN, CDR2 SVGIG (reference sequence).

V and J are TRBV28 and TRBJ1-1; 8 bases are shared with TRBD1. The CDR3 is 13 residues long. The J segment lost 8 bases and the V segment lost 8 bases, leaving 10 bases of the junction unmatched. Germline V gene lookup returns CDR1 MDHEN and CDR2 SYDVKM. DNA of the CDR3: TGTGCCAGCTGGAACGCAGGGGGCCCCGAAGCTTTCTTT. It encodes CASWNAGGPEAFF.

J is TRBJ2-3 and V is TRBV9; 11 bases are shared with TRBD2. The CDR3 is 16 residues long. With 4 bases clipped from V and 0 bases from J, the junction kept 4 bases outside the gene matches. CDR1 is SGDLS, CDR2 YYNGEE, per germline. The CDR3 region has the DNA TGTGCCAGCAGCACACTAGCGGGGGCTAGCACAGATACGCAGTATTTT. Translation: CASSTLAGASTDTQYF.

V is TRBV28 and J is TRBJ1-2, with a tentative D call TRBD1 (5 bases). The CDR3 is 13 amino acids. V was shortened by 2 bases and J by 7 bases, with 11 bases between the two germline ends. Germline assignment: CDR1 MDHEN and CDR2 SYDVKM. The CDR3 bases are TGTGCCAGCAGTTTAAGGGGCGCCGGTGGCTACACCTTC. Its protein is CASSLRGAGGYTF.